This TCR beta chain stems from a study of blood T cell repertoires in COVID-19. This clone has only one observation. Some clones are missing from TCRdb's copy, which holds only in-frame ones; the method was immunoSEQ multiplex PCR. This sample carries 90,000 to 120,000 clones, approximately 91% of them seen once, and the ten largest clones take around 5.5%. Trimming at V came to 4 bases and at J to 2 bases, leaving 8 bases not matched to a gene. This CDR3 spans 16 amino acids. CDR1 SGHRS and CDR2 YFSETQ come from the germline V gene. The sequencing sample was made of peripheral blood. J is TRBJ1-3 and V is TRBV5-1; 8 bases map to TRBD1. The source is a human donor in a cohort sampled during active COVID-19. The CDR3 region is CASSVQTGAAGNTIYF. CDR3 sequence (DNA): TGCGCCAGCAGCGTACAGACAGGGGCGGCTGGAAACACCATATATTTT. Using reference TRBV5-1 and TRBJ1-3 for the parts outside the CDR3, the full variable domain is KAGVTQTPRYLIKTRGQQVTLSCSPISGHRSVSWYQQTPGQGLQFLFEYFSETQRNKGNFPGRFSGRQFSNSRSEMNVSTLELGDSALYLCASSVQTGAAGNTIYFGEGSWLTVV.